The 9 T cell receptor beta chains listed next were all sequenced from one sample in a study of identical twins. TCRdb analysed the 5' RACE reads with MiXCR anew, one entry per CDR3 protein. The sample consists of more than 600,000 distinct CDR3 sequences, about 20% of them appearing once. The same sample was also studied in work on T cells expressing NK-cell markers.

The material sequenced was PBMCs. These receptors were taken from a woman under 30 in good health.

This clonotype was observed many times. This sequence joins TRBV12-3 or TRBV12-4 and TRBJ2-1; no reliable D call. V dropped 5 bases and J dropped 3 bases, with 5 bases sitting between them. This CDR3 comprises 12 residues. CDR3 amino acids: CASSPDYNEQFF. CDR3 in DNA: TGTGCCAGCAGTCCCGACTACAATGAGCAGTTCTTC.

This clonotype was seen only a few times. J is TRBJ2-3 and V is TRBV27; TRBD1 agrees at 10 bases. The germline V gene has CDR1 MNHEY and CDR2 SMNVEV (reference sequence). This CDR3 spans 16 amino acids. Losses at the gene ends were 5 bases for V and 0 bases for J; bases not matched to a gene: 5. This chain's CDR3 is CASSLRQGASTDTQYF. In DNA form, the CDR3 reads TGTGCCAGCAGTCTGCGACAGGGGGCAAGCACAGATACGCAGTATTTT.

This clonotype was seen only a few times. This sequence joins TRBV6-1 and TRBJ1-2, with 7 bases fitting TRBD1. CDR3 size: 14 residues. J gave up 8 bases and V 7 bases, and 13 bases lay outside the gene matches. Germline V gene lookup returns CDR1 MNHNS and CDR2 SASEGT. DNA for the CDR3: TGTGCCAGCAACCATATGAAGACAGGGATCGGCTACACCTTC. Protein: CASNHMKTGIGYTF.

The sample holds many counts of this clonotype. This rearrangement joins TRBV29-1 to TRBJ2-3; TRBD1 matches at 8 bases. With 8 bases clipped from V and 3 bases from J, the junction kept 4 bases outside the gene matches. Germline V gene lookup returns CDR1 SQVTM and CDR2 ANQGSEA. The CDR3 covers 12 residues. In nucleotides, the CDR3 is TGCAGCTTAAGACAGGGGACAGATACGCAGTATTTT. It codes for CSLRQGTDTQYF.

The J gene is TRBJ1-2, the V gene TRBV12-3 or TRBV12-4; TRBD1 matches 9 bases. J was trimmed by 6 bases and V by 4 bases; bases with no gene match: 12. The CDR3 contains 16 residues. The CDR3 protein is CASSSGTGQGYDGYTF. CDR3 in DNA: TGTGCCAGCAGTTCCGGTACTGGACAGGGGTACGATGGCTACACCTTC.

This clonotype has just a few counts. This chain joins TRBV5-1 and TRBJ2-3; tentatively, D is TRBD1 (5 bases). This CDR3 is 14 amino acids long. Between the trimmed V and J ends, which lost 0 bases and 4 bases, there was a span of 9 bases. Germline values: CDR1 SGHRS, CDR2 YFSETQ. This chain's CDR3 is CASSLGQLADTQYF. The CDR3 DNA reads TGCGCCAGCAGCTTGGGACAGCTAGCAGATACGCAGTATTTT.

This clonotype showed up just a few times. The chain links TRBV30 to TRBJ2-5, with TRBD2 matching 9 bases. The V gene's germline CDR1 is GTSNPN and CDR2 SVGIG (reference sequence). The trim removed 4 bases at V and 3 bases at J, leaving 9 bases unmatched. This CDR3 comprises 15 residues. CDR3 nucleotide sequence: TGTGCCTGGATATCACCGGGACTAGCTAAAGAGACCCAGTACTTC. Protein sequence: CAWISPGLAKETQYF.

This clonotype was counted only a few times. This chain links TRBV5-1 with TRBJ2-7; the match to TRBD2 covers 9 bases. The germline V gene has CDR1 SGHRS and CDR2 YFSETQ. The CDR3 loop spans 18 amino acids. Germline trimming cut 3 bases from V and 6 bases from J; bases unmatched to any gene: 19. This CDR3 reads CASSSTTGGILAGLEQYF. Here the CDR3 DNA reads TGCGCCAGCAGCTCGACAACTGGTGGGATCCTAGCGGGGCTCGAGCAGTACTTC.

V gene TRBV7-2 combines with J gene TRBJ2-1; D gene ambiguous. The CDR3 spans 11 residues. From germline, CDR1 is SGHTA and CDR2 FQGNSA. V lost 3 bases to trimming and J lost 13 bases, with 10 bases between them. The CDR3 DNA follows: TGTGCCAGCAGCTTCCTTACTTATCAGTTCTTC. This sequence encodes CASSFLTYQFF.